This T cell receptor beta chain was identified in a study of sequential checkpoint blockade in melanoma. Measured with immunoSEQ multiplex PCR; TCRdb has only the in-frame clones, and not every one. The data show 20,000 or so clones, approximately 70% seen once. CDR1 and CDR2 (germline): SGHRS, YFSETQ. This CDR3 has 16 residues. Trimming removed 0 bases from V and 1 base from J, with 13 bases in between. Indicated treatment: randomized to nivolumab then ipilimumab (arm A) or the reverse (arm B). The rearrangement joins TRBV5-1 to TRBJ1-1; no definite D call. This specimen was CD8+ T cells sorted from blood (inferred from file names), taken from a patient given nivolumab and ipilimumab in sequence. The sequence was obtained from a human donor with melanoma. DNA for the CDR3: TGCGCCAGCAGCTTGGCCTACGGGGATGGGAACACTGAAGCTTTCTTT. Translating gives CASSLAYGDGNTEAFF.